This T cell receptor beta chain appears in the sequencing data of a study of response to subunit inactivated influenza vaccine (dated by TCRdb to 2016 to 2019). At the level of the whole study: To follow how T cells responded to a trivalent subunit inactivated influenza vaccine, the researchers relied on deep quantitative profiling of the T cell receptor repertoire.

V sheds 4 bases and J sheds 6 bases, leaving 7 bases between their ends. The cysteine opens and the phenylalanine closes a CDR3 of 11 amino acids. CDR3 DNA is the only sequence kept; it has 33 bases, read in frame from the first base. Taken from the germline V gene (reference sequence), the CDR1 and CDR2 loops are DFQATT and SNEGSKA. This clonotype was detected only a few times. No antigen is known for it. No base qualities exist here, and no much larger clone lies one base off it. Library preparation used RT-PCR. The instrument was an Illumina HiSeq 2500. TCRdb applied fastp at Q25 and MiXCR to the public reads, then kept only in-frame beta chains. Here each entry gathers all rows of one CDR3 protein and keeps the most common genes and DNA. The sample records a few hundred thousand distinct CDR3 sequences, 11% to 15% of which are singletons. The ten most abundant clones make up 11% of the sample. The investigation overall reported the following: The authors suggested that each seasonal influenza vaccination may recruit only a limited number of new T cells.

The sample consisted of PBMCs from blood, taken 11 to 12 days after vaccination. The sequence joins TRBV20-1 to TRBJ2-1; no D gene is confidently identified. The clonotype originates from a man between 45 and 60 years old who received an inactivated influenza vaccine. Donor details come from another sample of the same person, matched by shared clones. The sequenced DNA is TGCAGTGCTACCATACTCAATGAGCAGTTCTTC. This sequence encodes CSATILNEQFF.